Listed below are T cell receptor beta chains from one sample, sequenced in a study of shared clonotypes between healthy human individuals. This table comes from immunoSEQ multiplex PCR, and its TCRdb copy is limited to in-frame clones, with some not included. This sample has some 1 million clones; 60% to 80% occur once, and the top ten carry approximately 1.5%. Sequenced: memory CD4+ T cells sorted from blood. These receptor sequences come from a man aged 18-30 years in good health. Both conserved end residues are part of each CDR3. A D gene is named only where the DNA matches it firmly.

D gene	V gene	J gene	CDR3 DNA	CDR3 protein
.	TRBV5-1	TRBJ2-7	TGCGCCAGCAGCTTACCAGCACCTTACGAGCAGTACTTC	CASSLPAPYEQYF
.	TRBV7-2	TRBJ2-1	TGTGCCAGCAGCTTAGGCTTGACGGGCAATGAGCAGTTCTTC	CASSLGLTGNEQFF
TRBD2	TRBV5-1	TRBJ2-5	TGCGCCAGCAGCACTGGCGGGGGGTTAGAGACCCAGTACTTC	CASSTGGGLETQYF
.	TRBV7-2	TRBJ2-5	TGTGCCAGCAGACAGAGTCTCGCCGACGCCCAGTACTTC	CASRQSLADAQYF
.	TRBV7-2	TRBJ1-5	TGTGCCAGCAGCCAAAAAAGGAACAATCAGCCCCAGCATTTT	CASSQKRNNQPQHF
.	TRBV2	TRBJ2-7	TGTGCCAGCGGGACCTACTACGAGCAGTACTTC	CASGTYYEQYF
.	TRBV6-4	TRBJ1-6	TGTGCAAACACGGGGGGGGTCAGAAGGAATTCACCCCTCCACTTT	CANTGGVRRNSPLHF
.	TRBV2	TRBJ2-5	TGTGCCAGCAGAACAGAAGAGACCCAGTACTTC	CASRTEETQYF
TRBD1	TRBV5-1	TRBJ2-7	TGCGCCAGCAACGTCGACCGGGACAGCTACGAGCAGTACTTC	CASNVDRDSYEQYF
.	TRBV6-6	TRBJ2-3	TGTGCCAGCAGTTTGAGGGGTGCGACAGATACGCAGTATTTT	CASSLRGATDTQYF
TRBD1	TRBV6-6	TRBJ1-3	TGTGCCAGCAGTTACGGGACAGCTGAGAGAAACACCATATATTTT	CASSYGTAERNTIYF
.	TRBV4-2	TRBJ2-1	TGTGCCAGCAGCCCAAGCTACCGGGACTACAATGAGCAGTTCTTC	CASSPSYRDYNEQFF
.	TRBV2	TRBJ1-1	TGTGCCAGCAGTGCCCACATGAACACTGAAGCTTTCTTT	CASSAHMNTEAFF
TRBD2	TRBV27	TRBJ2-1	TGTGCCAGCAGTTTTGGCGGCGCGGGAGTCCCCAATGAGCAGTTCTTC	CASSFGGAGVPNEQFF
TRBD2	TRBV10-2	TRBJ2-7	TGCGCCAGCACTGTGACTAGCGGACACTACGAGCAGTACTTC	CASTVTSGHYEQYF
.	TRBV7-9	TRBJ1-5	TGTGCCAGCAGTCGCGACGGGAATCAGCCCCAGCATTTT	CASSRDGNQPQHF